A selection of T cell receptor beta chains follows, all from one sample in a study of T and B cells in COVID-19 patients. TCRdb passed the multiplex PCR reads through MiXCR, listing each CDR3 protein once. The repertoire consists of 11,000 to 15,000 distinct CDR3 sequences, with more than 25% occurring once and the leading ten covering approximately 6.5%. Source material: blood. The receptors originated from a human donor who had recovered from COVID-19. Both conserved end residues are part of each CDR3. Each record gives: V gene, D gene, CDR3 length, J gene, clone size, CDR3 protein, CDR3 DNA. A D gene is named only where the DNA matches it firmly. The size field is filled for only some rows; it gives once, few, many or a size class.

TRBV7-2	TRBD1	15	TRBJ1-4	NA	CASSFSHRGSEKLFF	TGTGCCAGCAGCTTCTCACACAGGGGGAGTGAAAAACTGTTTTTT
TRBV27	NA	13	TRBJ2-5	medium-sized	CASSPGVVETQYF	TGTGCCAGCAGTCCCGGGGTCGTAGAGACCCAGTACTTC
TRBV19	TRBD2	16	TRBJ2-1	medium-sized	CASSIDGGTSGRRQFF	TGTGCCAGTAGTATAGATGGGGGGACTAGCGGGAGGAGGCAGTTCTTC
TRBV11-1	NA	12	TRBJ2-3	medium-sized	CASSLGRDTQYF	TGTGCCAGCAGCTTAGGTCGAGATACGCAGTATTTT
TRBV13	TRBD2	14	TRBJ2-1	medium-sized	CASETSGTNNEQFF	TGTGCCTCCGAGACTAGCGGGACGAACAATGAGCAGTTCTTC
TRBV6-5	NA	15	TRBJ2-4	few	CASSPNRVAKNIQYF	TGTGCCAGCAGTCCAAACAGGGTAGCCAAAAACATTCAGTACTTC
TRBV18	NA	17	TRBJ1-3	NA	CASSPTKAHFSGNTIYF	TGTGCCAGCTCACCAACTAAGGCCCATTTCTCTGGAAACACCATATATTTT
TRBV5-1	NA	14	TRBJ2-2	NA	CASSSDGNTGELFF	TGCGCCAGCAGCTCGGACGGGAACACCGGGGAGCTGTTTTTT
TRBV6-2/TRBV6-3	NA	13	TRBJ2-1	medium-sized	CASSYSGGSGSIF	TGTGCCAGCAGTTACTCTGGTGGCTCCGGTTCGATCTTC
TRBV15	NA	15	TRBJ2-7	medium-sized	CATSSDRDFSYEQYF	TGTGCCACCAGCAGTGACCGGGACTTCTCCTACGAGCAGTACTTC
TRBV5-1	NA	13	TRBJ2-3	NA	CASSSDRGDTQYF	TGCGCCAGCAGTTCGGACCGTGGGGATACGCAGTATTTT
TRBV6-1	TRBD1	14	TRBJ2-7	many	CAGDFGQGASEQYF	TGTGCCGGAGATTTCGGACAGGGGGCGAGCGAGCAGTACTTC
TRBV29-1	TRBD2	15	TRBJ2-3	NA	CSVWSPGLAGDAQYF	TGCAGCGTTTGGAGCCCGGGACTAGCGGGAGATGCGCAGTATTTT
TRBV30	NA	15	TRBJ1-5	NA	CAWSVIGSSNQPQHF	TGTGCCTGGAGTGTAATAGGGTCGAGCAATCAGCCCCAGCATTTT
TRBV4-3	NA	11	TRBJ2-1	NA	CASSQGVGQFF	TGCGCCAGCAGCCAAGGAGTCGGGCAGTTCTTC
TRBV19	NA	15	TRBJ1-1	NA	CASNPLRSSGTEAFF	TGTGCCAGTAACCCCCTGAGGAGCTCCGGAACTGAAGCTTTCTTT
TRBV27	NA	14	TRBJ2-2	medium-sized	CASSFLGGTGELFF	TGTGCCAGCAGTTTTCTAGGGGGCACCGGGGAGCTGTTTTTT
TRBV6-5	NA	14	TRBJ2-7	medium-sized	CASSHTGTNDEQYF	TGTGCCAGCAGCCACACCGGGACAAACGACGAGCAGTACTTC
TRBV6-2/TRBV6-3	TRBD2	16	TRBJ2-5	few	CASSSFSGGAGETQYF	TGTGCCAGCAGTAGCTTCAGCGGGGGGGCGGGAGAGACCCAGTACTTC
TRBV6-2/TRBV6-3	NA	15	TRBJ2-3	NA	CASSYSWHPTDTQYF	TGTGCCAGCAGTTACTCGTGGCACCCCACAGATACGCAGTATTTT
TRBV10-3	NA	15	TRBJ1-3	NA	CAISAARVTGNTIYF	TGTGCCATCAGTGCGGCTAGGGTAACTGGAAACACCATATATTTT
TRBV28	TRBD2	12	TRBJ2-5	NA	CASRPGGETQYF	TGTGCCAGTCGTCCGGGGGGGGAGACCCAGTACTTC
TRBV6-2/TRBV6-3	NA	15	TRBJ1-6	many	CASRLMSSYNSPLHF	TGTGCCAGCAGACTCATGAGCTCCTATAATTCACCCCTCCACTTT
TRBV20-1	TRBD1	14	TRBJ1-6	NA	CSAAEGQGTSPLHF	TGCAGTGCAGCCGAGGGACAGGGGACTTCACCCCTCCACTTT
TRBV6-6	NA	16	TRBJ2-7	NA	CASSYGGANPSHEQYF	TGTGCCAGCAGTTACGGCGGGGCTAACCCGTCCCACGAGCAGTACTTC
TRBV30	NA	13	TRBJ2-7	many	CAWIESGTYEQYF	TGTGCCTGGATTGAATCGGGAACCTACGAGCAGTACTTC
TRBV20-1	NA	17	TRBJ2-1	NA	CSARHPHLQGDYNEQFF	TGCAGTGCTAGACACCCCCACTTACAAGGGGACTACAATGAGCAGTTCTTC
TRBV27	TRBD1	14	TRBJ2-7	NA	CASSRRQGPYEQYF	TGTGCCAGCAGCCGGAGACAGGGACCCTACGAGCAGTACTTT
TRBV11-2	NA	12	TRBJ2-3	NA	CASSFNDYTQYF	TGTGCCAGCAGCTTTAATGACTATACGCAGTATTTT